A single sample gave rise to the 7 T cell receptor beta chains below, sequenced in a study of cytomegalovirus exposure and HLA in healthy donors. Sequencing was performed with immunoSEQ multiplex PCR; in TCRdb, only in-frame clones are kept and a portion is missing. The repertoire holds around 350,000 clones, around 86% seen once, with 0.65% to 0.95% in the top ten. Sequencing used PBMCs. These receptors all stem from a woman aged 18-30 years in good health and CMV-seronegative.

In DNA form, the CDR3 reads TGTGCCAGCAGTGAATACGCAGGGAACAATGAGCAGTTCTTC. It is translated as CASSEYAGNNEQFF. J is TRBJ2-1 and V is TRBV2; a weak D match, TRBD1 (5 bases). This CDR3 contains 14 residues. CDR1 is SNHLY, CDR2 FYNNEI, per germline. V lost 2 bases, J lost 5 bases, and 10 bases lay in between.

This clone was seen once. The rearrangement joins TRBV6-5 to TRBJ1-5; the match to TRBD1 covers 7 bases. The CDR3 has 13 amino acids. J lost 6 bases, V lost 6 bases, and 5 bases had no gene match. Per the germline V gene, CDR1 is MNHEY and CDR2 is SVGAGI. CDR3 DNA sequence: TGTGCCAGCAGAGGGACAGTCGGTCAGCCCCAGCATTTT. It is translated as CASRGTVGQPQHF.

This clone turned up a few times. V and J are TRBV7-2 and TRBJ2-7; 9 nucleotides agree with TRBD2. The CDR3 covers 15 residues. The V and J ends lost 8 bases and 1 base, in that order; junction bases with no gene match: 9. Germline CDR1 and CDR2: SGHTA and FQGNSA. CDR3 loop: CASARGRAESYEQYF. In nucleotides, the CDR3 is TGTGCCAGCGCACGCGGGAGGGCCGAATCCTACGAGCAGTACTTC.

The V gene is TRBV29-1, the J gene TRBJ1-2; D is perhaps TRBD1 (6 bases). The germline CDR1 and CDR2 sequences are SQVTM and ANQGSEA. The CDR3 is 12 residues long. Trimming left V 7 bases short and J 6 bases short, with 15 bases between. CDR3 region: CSGQGLRDGYTF. CDR3 DNA: TGCAGCGGCCAGGGGTTGAGGGATGGCTACACCTTC.

Here the CDR3 reads CASSYSRDREHGYTF. CDR3 nucleotides: TGTGCCAGCAGTTACTCAAGGGACAGGGAGCATGGCTACACCTTC. The V and J genes are TRBV6-5 and TRBJ1-2; 9 positions match TRBD1. After removal of 0 bases from V and 6 bases from J, the junction contained 5 bases not matched to a gene. The length of the CDR3 is 15 residues. CDR1 and CDR2 (germline): MNHEY, SVGAGI.

The V call is TRBV2, the J call TRBJ2-3, with TRBD1 matching over 8 bases. Germline trimming cut 2 bases from V and 6 bases from J; bases unmatched to any gene: 7. CDR1 is SNHLY, CDR2 FYNNEI, per germline. This CDR3 comprises 15 residues. The CDR3 loop reads CASSEFGRGRDTQYF. DNA of the CDR3: TGTGCCAGCAGTGAATTTGGCAGGGGGCGGGATACGCAGTATTTT.

The chain joins TRBV4-1 to TRBJ2-7; D is perhaps TRBD2 (6 bases). Germline assignment: CDR1 MGHRA and CDR2 YSYEKL. With 1 base removed from V and 4 bases from J, the gap between germline ends came to 14 bases. The CDR3 contains 15 residues. CDR3 sequence: CASSQGRDSLYEQYF. For the CDR3, the DNA is TGCGCCAGCAGCCAAGGACGGGACTCCTTATACGAGCAGTACTTC.